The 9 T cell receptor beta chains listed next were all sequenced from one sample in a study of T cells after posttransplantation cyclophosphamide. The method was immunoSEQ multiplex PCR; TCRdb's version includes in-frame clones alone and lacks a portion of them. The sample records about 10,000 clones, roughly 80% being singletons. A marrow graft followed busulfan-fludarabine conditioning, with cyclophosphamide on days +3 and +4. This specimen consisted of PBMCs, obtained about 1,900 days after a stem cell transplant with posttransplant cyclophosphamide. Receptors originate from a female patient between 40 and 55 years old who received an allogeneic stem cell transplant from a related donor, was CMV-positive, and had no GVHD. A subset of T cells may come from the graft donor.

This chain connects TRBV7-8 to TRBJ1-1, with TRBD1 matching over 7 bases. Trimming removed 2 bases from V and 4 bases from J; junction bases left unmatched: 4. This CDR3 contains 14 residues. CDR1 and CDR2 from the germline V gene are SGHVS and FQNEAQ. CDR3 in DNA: TGTGCCAGCAGCTTAACAGGGGAAGGCACTGAAGCTTTCTTT. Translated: CASSLTGEGTEAFF.

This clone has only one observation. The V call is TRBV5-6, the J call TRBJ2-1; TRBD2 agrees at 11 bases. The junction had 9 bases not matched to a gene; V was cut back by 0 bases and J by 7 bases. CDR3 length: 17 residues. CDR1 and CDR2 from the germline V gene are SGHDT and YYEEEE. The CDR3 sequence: CASSLGLAGHLGNEQFF. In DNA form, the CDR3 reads TGTGCCAGCAGCTTGGGACTAGCGGGACACTTGGGGAATGAGCAGTTCTTC.

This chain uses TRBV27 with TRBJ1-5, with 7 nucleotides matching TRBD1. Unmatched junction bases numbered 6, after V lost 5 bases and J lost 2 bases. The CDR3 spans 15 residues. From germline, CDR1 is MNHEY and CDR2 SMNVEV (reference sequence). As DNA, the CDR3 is TGTGCCAGCAGTCCCAACGACAGGGGCAATCAGCCCCAGCATTTT. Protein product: CASSPNDRGNQPQHF.

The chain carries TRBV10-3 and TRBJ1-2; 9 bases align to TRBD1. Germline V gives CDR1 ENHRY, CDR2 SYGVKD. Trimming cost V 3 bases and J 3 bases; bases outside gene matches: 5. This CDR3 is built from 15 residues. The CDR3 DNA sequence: TGTGCCATCAGTGACCGGGACAGGGAGGACTATGGCTACACCTTC. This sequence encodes CAISDRDREDYGYTF.

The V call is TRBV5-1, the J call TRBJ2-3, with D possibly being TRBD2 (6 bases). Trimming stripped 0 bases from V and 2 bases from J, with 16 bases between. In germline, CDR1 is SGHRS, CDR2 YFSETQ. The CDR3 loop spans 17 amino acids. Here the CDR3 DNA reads TGCGCCAGCAGCTTGGATGTTAGCGGAGGGATCACAGATACGCAGTATTTT. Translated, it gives CASSLDVSGGITDTQYF.

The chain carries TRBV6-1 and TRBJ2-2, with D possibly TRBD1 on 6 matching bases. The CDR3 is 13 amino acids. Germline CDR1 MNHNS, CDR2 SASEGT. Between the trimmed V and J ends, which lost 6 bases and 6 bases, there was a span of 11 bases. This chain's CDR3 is CASSPTGSGELFF. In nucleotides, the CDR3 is TGTGCCAGCAGCCCCACAGGGTCCGGGGAGCTGTTTTTT.

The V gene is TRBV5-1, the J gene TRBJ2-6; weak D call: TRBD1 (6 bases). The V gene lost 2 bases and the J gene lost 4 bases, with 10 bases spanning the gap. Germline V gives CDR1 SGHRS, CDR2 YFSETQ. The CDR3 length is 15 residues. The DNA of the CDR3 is TGCGCCAGCAGCTTACGGACAGTGGGGGCCAACGTCCTGACTTTC. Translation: CASSLRTVGANVLTF.

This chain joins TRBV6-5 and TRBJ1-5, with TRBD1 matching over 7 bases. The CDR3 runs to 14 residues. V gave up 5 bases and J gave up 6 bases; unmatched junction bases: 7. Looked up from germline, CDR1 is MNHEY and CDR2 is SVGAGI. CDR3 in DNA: TGTGCCAGCAGTGCCGGGACAGAGTCTCAGCCCCAGCATTTT. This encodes CASSAGTESQPQHF.

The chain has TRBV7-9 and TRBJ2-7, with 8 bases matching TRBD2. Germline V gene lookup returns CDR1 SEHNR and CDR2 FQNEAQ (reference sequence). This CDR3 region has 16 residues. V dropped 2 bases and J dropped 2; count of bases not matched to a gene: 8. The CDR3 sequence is CASSLPGGGKAYEQYF. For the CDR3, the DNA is TGTGCCAGCAGCTTACCCGGGGGGGGAAAGGCCTACGAGCAGTACTTC.